The 17 T cell receptor beta chains below all came from one sample that was sequenced in a study of blood T cell repertoires in COVID-19. Profiling relied on immunoSEQ multiplex PCR, and the TCRdb table lists in-frame clones only, not all of them. The sample records under 75,000 clones, 81% being singletons. Sequencing was done on a sample of peripheral blood. The receptors were gathered from a man older than 75 with acute or convalescent COVID-19.

The CDR3 region is CASRGKYRGPEAFF. In DNA form, the CDR3 reads TGTGCCAGCAGGGGTAAATACAGGGGGCCTGAAGCTTTCTTT. The rearrangement links TRBV13 to TRBJ1-1, with 9 bases fitting TRBD1. The CDR3 sequence is 14 residues long. Germline CDR1 and CDR2: PRHDT and FYEKMQ (reference sequence). V was pared by 6 bases and J by 6 bases, with 8 bases of the junction left unmatched.

Regarding this clone: Relative to the germline gene, one junction end is altered; a read error may explain this. The genes are TRBV29-1 and TRBJ1-4; possible D gene TRBD1, 6 bases. CDR3 size: 13 residues. Per germline, CDR1 SQVTM and CDR2 ANQGSEA. CDR3 nucleotide sequence: TGCAGCGTGGAAGCGGACAGAGATGAAAAACTGTTTTTT. It encodes CSVEADRDEKLFF.

The V call is TRBV28, the J call TRBJ2-7; TRBD2 matches 11 bases. V lost 6 bases, J lost 2 bases, and 6 bases stayed unmatched. From germline, CDR1 is MDHEN and CDR2 SYDVKM. This CDR3 is 15 amino acids long. DNA for the CDR3: TGTGCCAGCAGGCCGCCGGGACTAGCGGCCTACGAGCAGTACTTC. It encodes CASRPPGLAAYEQYF.

The chain has TRBV13 and TRBJ2-2; D perhaps matches TRBD2 (5 bases). CDR1 and CDR2 (germline): PRHDT, FYEKMQ (reference sequence). The CDR3 is 16 residues long. Trimming took off 0 bases at V and 5 bases at J, with 13 bases between the two ends. The DNA of the CDR3 is TGTGCCAGCAGCTTAGGAAGCGGTCGTAGGACCGGGGAGCTGTTTTTT. Its translation: CASSLGSGRRTGELFF.

The chain joins TRBV19 to TRBJ2-3; TRBD1 might be the D (6 bases). The CDR3 runs 11 residues. Trimming stripped 4 bases from V and 10 bases from J, with 9 bases between. The germline V gene has CDR1 LNHDA and CDR2 SQIVND (reference sequence). The CDR3 region is CASSTGDPQYF. In nucleotides, the CDR3 is TGTGCCAGTAGTACAGGGGATCCGCAGTATTTT.

This rearrangement joins TRBV19 to TRBJ2-3; no firm D call. This CDR3 has 14 residues. Trimming pared 7 bases from V and 0 bases from J, leaving 11 bases between. The V gene's germline CDR1 is LNHDA and CDR2 SQIVND (reference sequence). CDR3 region: CASNAKYSTDTQYF. CDR3 coding DNA: TGTGCCAGTAATGCTAAATATAGCACAGATACGCAGTATTTT.

This clone turned up a few times. The rearrangement joins TRBV3-1 (or the pseudogene TRBV3-2) to TRBJ2-7; 9 nucleotides line up with TRBD2. The CDR3 covers 14 residues. V lost 2 bases to trimming and J lost 10 bases; unmatched junction nucleotides: 9. Germline CDR1 is LGHDT and CDR2 is YNNKEL (reference sequence). The CDR3 region has the DNA TGTGCCAGCAGCCAAACCCGGGCGGGAGGGTATCAGTACTTC. Its translation: CASSQTRAGGYQYF.

This sequence joins TRBV19 and TRBJ1-1; D call uncertain. V lost 3 bases, J lost 7 bases, and 18 bases lay in between. In germline, CDR1 is LNHDA, CDR2 SQIVND (reference sequence). CDR3 size: 15 residues. The DNA for the CDR3 is TGTGCCAGTAGTATCACCCACGGCGCGGAGTTTGAAGCTTTCTTT. Protein: CASSITHGAEFEAFF.

This chain joins TRBV6-5 and TRBJ1-2; D gene ambiguous. The V end was cut by 6 bases, the J end by 3 bases, with 14 bases between. Germline lookup yields CDR1 MNHEY and CDR2 SVGAGI. The CDR3 sequence is 14 residues long. The CDR3 DNA is TGTGCCAGCAGGGATCTGGGAGGAGACTATGGCTACACCTTC. Translated, it gives CASRDLGGDYGYTF.

This CDR3 is CATSRERTGGSSYNSPLHF. CDR3 in DNA: TGTGCCACCAGCAGAGAACGGACGGGGGGGAGCTCCTATAATTCACCCCTCCACTTT. V gene TRBV15 combines with J gene TRBJ1-6, with D possibly being TRBD1 (5 bases). The CDR3 is made up of 19 amino acids. V shed 0 bases and J shed 0 bases, with 15 bases lying between them. Germline CDR1 and CDR2: LNHNV and YYDKDF (reference sequence).

The rearrangement links TRBV7-2 to TRBJ2-5; weak D call: TRBD2 (5 bases). The CDR3 is 12 residues long. CDR1 is SGHTA and CDR2 is FQGNSA in the germline V gene. Trimming removed 3 bases at V and 9 bases at J, with 11 bases between. CDR3 protein: CASSFSIGAQYF. CDR3 in DNA: TGTGCCAGCAGCTTTTCGATCGGGGCCCAGTACTTC. Together with reference TRBV7-2 and TRBJ2-5, the CDR3 gives the full variable domain: GAGVSQSPSNKVTEKGKDVELRCDPISGHTALYWYRQSLGQGLEFLIYFQGNSAPDKSGLPSDRFSAERTGGSVSTLTIQRTQQEDSAVYLCASSFSIGAQYFGPGTRLLVL.

The chain is built from TRBV5-1 and TRBJ2-1; 14 bases match TRBD2. The germline gives CDR1 SGHRS, CDR2 YFSETQ. The CDR3 contains 15 residues. With 4 bases clipped from V and 9 bases from J, the junction kept 6 bases outside the gene matches. CDR3 residues: CASSPTSGRAGEQFF. In nucleotides, the CDR3 is TGCGCCAGCAGCCCGACTAGCGGGAGGGCAGGTGAGCAGTTCTTC.

This chain uses TRBV18 with TRBJ2-7, with TRBD2 as a possible D gene (6 bases). V was trimmed by 1 base and J by 1 base, leaving 8 bases between them. Germline CDR1 reads KGHSH; CDR2 reads LQKENI. This CDR3 spans 14 amino acids. The DNA for the CDR3 is TGTGCCAGCTCACCACGCGGACTATCCTACGAGCAGTACTTC. Its translation: CASSPRGLSYEQYF.

The rearrangement links TRBV10-3 to TRBJ2-3, with TRBD2 matching 7 bases. This CDR3 has 14 residues. Unmatched junction bases numbered 4, after V lost 6 bases and J lost 1 base. Per the germline V gene, CDR1 is ENHRY and CDR2 is SYGVKD. The CDR3 loop reads CAIRATSGTDTQYF. CDR3 DNA: TGTGCCATCAGAGCCACTAGCGGCACAGATACGCAGTATTTT.

V usage is TRBV7-2 and J usage is TRBJ1-1, with 8 positions matching TRBD1. The length of the CDR3 is 15 residues. Germline CDR1 reads SGHTA; CDR2 reads FQGNSA. J gave up 0 bases and V 4 bases, and 4 bases lay outside the gene matches. The CDR3 DNA follows: TGTGCCAGCAGCTCATTGACAGGGGTGAACACTGAAGCTTTCTTT. Protein: CASSSLTGVNTEAFF.

The chain employs TRBV9 and TRBJ2-7, with 8 bases identical to TRBD2. V shed 0 bases, J shed 1 base, and the junction held 3 bases outside the gene matches. The CDR3 is 15 amino acids. Germline lookup yields CDR1 SGDLS and CDR2 YYNGEE. The CDR3 spells CASSVGSGGSYEQYF. In DNA, the CDR3 is TGTGCCAGCAGCGTAGGGAGCGGGGGTTCCTACGAGCAGTACTTC. The full variable domain, in which reference TRBV9 and TRBJ2-7 provide the parts outside the CDR3, is DSGVTQTPKHLITATGQRVTLRCSPRSGDLSVYWYQQSLDQGLQFLIQYYNGEERAKGNILERFSAQQFPDLHSELNLSSLELGDSALYFCASSVGSGGSYEQYFGPGTRLTVT.

This clone was observed once. The V and J genes are TRBV13 and TRBJ1-1; D may be TRBD1 (6 bases). Germline V gene data show CDR1 as PRHDT and CDR2 as FYEKMQ (reference sequence). CDR3 length equals 24 residues. V was shortened by 3 bases and J by 1 base, with 39 bases between the two germline ends. For the CDR3, the DNA is TGTGCCAGCAGCTTTTTGGGCGCGGACAGTTTTATATTTTTGGCAGAGGGGGAGAACACTGAAGCTTTCTTT. Encoded protein: CASSFLGADSFIFLAEGENTEAFF.